This passage covers 10 T cell receptor beta chains from one sample sequenced in a study of blood T cell repertoires in COVID-19. The method was immunoSEQ multiplex PCR; TCRdb's version includes in-frame clones alone and lacks a portion of them. The sample records hundreds of thousands of clones, 80% to 90% being singletons. Sequencing input: peripheral blood. The receptors come from a man aged 35 to 55 with acute or convalescent COVID-19.

V usage is TRBV7-9 and J usage is TRBJ1-2; D is unresolved. The V end lost 5 bases, the J end lost 8 bases, and 9 bases lay between the germline ends. The length of the CDR3 is 11 residues. Per germline, CDR1 SEHNR and CDR2 FQNEAQ (reference sequence). The chain's CDR3 is CASSRLEGYTF. In DNA, the CDR3 is TGTGCCAGCAGCAGGTTGGAGGGCTACACCTTC.

This rearrangement joins TRBV6-5 to TRBJ2-3; TRBD2 matches 14 bases. The CDR3 totals 15 residues. The V and J ends lost 7 bases and 7 bases, in that order; junction bases with no gene match: 7. Per the germline V gene, CDR1 is MNHEY and CDR2 is SVGAGI. DNA for the CDR3: TGTGCCAGCAAACTGACTAGCGGGGGGGCAAATACGCAGTATTTT. Translating gives CASKLTSGGANTQYF.

This chain uses TRBV12-5 with TRBJ1-1; 9 positions agree with TRBD1. The trim removed 5 bases at V and 0 bases at J, leaving 7 bases unmatched. Germline values: CDR1 LGHNT, CDR2 FRNRAP. This CDR3 is 16 amino acids long. The CDR3 DNA reads as TGTGCTAGTGGTACCGACAGGGACAGGGTGAACACTGAAGCTTTCTTT. This codes for CASGTDRDRVNTEAFF.

V is TRBV4-1 and J is TRBJ2-1; maybe TRBD1 (6 bases). Looked up from germline, CDR1 is MGHRA and CDR2 is YSYEKL. The CDR3 totals 14 residues. Between the trimmed V and J ends, which lost 1 base and 6 bases, there was a span of 10 bases. The CDR3 here is CASSQAAGVNEQFF. CDR3 in DNA: TGCGCCAGCAGCCAAGCTGCAGGGGTCAATGAGCAGTTCTTC.

The chain links TRBV10-3 to TRBJ2-5; 11 positions agree with TRBD1. With V trimmed by 10 bases and J by 5 bases, 3 bases remained unmatched. The length of the CDR3 is 12 residues. Germline V gene data show CDR1 as ENHRY and CDR2 as SYGVKD. This CDR3 reads CATGTGGETQYF. In DNA, the CDR3 is TGTGCCACGGGGACAGGGGGGGAGACCCAGTACTTC.

The DNA of the CDR3 is TGTGCCAGCAGCGCGAACCCCTATGGCTACACCTTC. It yields the protein CASSANPYGYTF. The chain employs TRBV6-5 and TRBJ1-2; D remains unclear. The V gene lost 6 bases and the J gene lost 4 bases, with 9 bases spanning the gap. The CDR3 runs 12 residues. Germline lookup yields CDR1 MNHEY and CDR2 SVGAGI.

This clone was counted once. J is TRBJ2-5 and V is TRBV14, with a possible D match to TRBD2 (5 bases). CDR1 SGHDN and CDR2 FVKESK come from the germline V gene. Trimming removed 5 bases from V and 9 bases from J, with 13 bases in between. The CDR3 is 12 residues long. CDR3 region: CASSFDSGAQYF. The CDR3, as DNA: TGTGCCAGCAGCTTCGACTCCGGGGCCCAGTACTTC.

This clone came up many times. The chain has TRBV3-1 (or the pseudogene TRBV3-2) and TRBJ2-3; D remains ambiguous. This CDR3 region has 17 residues. The V gene lost 1 base and the J gene lost 2 bases, with 16 bases spanning the gap. Germline V gene sequence: CDR1 LGHDT, CDR2 YNNKEL (reference sequence). CDR3 protein: CASSQVGGPENTDTQYF. The CDR3 coding sequence is TGTGCCAGCAGCCAAGTCGGCGGTCCAGAGAACACAGATACGCAGTATTTT.

The V call is TRBV4-2, the J call TRBJ1-5; D is possibly TRBD1 (5 bases). The CDR3 covers 16 residues. Trimming pared 1 base from V and 2 bases from J, leaving 12 bases between. CDR1 LGHNA and CDR2 YNFKEQ come from the germline V gene. This CDR3 reads CASSQGGSQGNQPQHF. The DNA for the CDR3 is TGTGCCAGCAGCCAAGGGGGCAGCCAGGGCAATCAGCCCCAGCATTTT.

In this sample, this clone turned up a few times. The V call is TRBV5-4, the J call TRBJ1-1, with 9 nucleotides matching TRBD1. The CDR3 is made up of 15 amino acids. The V gene end was trimmed by 2 bases and the J gene end by 5 bases; junction bases not matched to a gene: 7. CDR1 is SGHNT, CDR2 YYREEE, per germline (reference sequence). DNA for the CDR3: TGTGCCAGCAGCTTTACAGGGGGCTTAGGGACTGAAGCTTTCTTT. It codes for CASSFTGGLGTEAFF.